The 10 T cell receptor beta chains below were found in one sample sequenced in a study of T cells in women clearing cervical HPV infection. TCRdb's copy holds only in-frame clones and misses some; the assay was immunoSEQ multiplex PCR. The data include under 50,000 clones; the top ten clones carry around 4.7%. The specimen was blood buffy coat. Every receptor here comes from a woman between 18 and 70 years old with a cervical HPV16 infection that either progressed to CIN3+ or cleared (not recorded which).

As to this clone: The read comes to an end 3 residues before the CDR3 does, leaving the germline J gene to fill in the end. The rearrangement uses TRBV5-1 and TRBJ2-1; D is unresolved. The germline gives CDR1 SGHRS, CDR2 YFSETQ. The CDR3 totals 14 residues. The germline V and J ends were trimmed by 4 bases and 3 bases, with 11 bases remaining between them. The CDR3 DNA, read in part, is TGCGCCAGCAGCCTGGATGATAGCTACAATGAG. This sequence encodes CASSLDDSYNE. The full CDR3 is CASSLDDSYNEQFF.

As concerns this clone: From the germline J gene comes the end of the CDR3, since the read stops 3 residues before it. The chain links TRBV30 to TRBJ2-3; TRBD1 agrees at 10 bases. The CDR3 consists of 15 residues. Germline CDR1 is GTSNPN and CDR2 is SVGIG (reference sequence). The V and J ends lost 8 bases and 2 bases, in that order; junction bases with no gene match: 10. CDR3 region: CAGSGQGVHTDTQYF. CDR3 DNA, as far as it was read: TGTGCCGGATCCGGACAGGGGGTGCACACAGATACG. Full variable domain (outside the CDR3, taken from reference TRBV30 and TRBJ2-3): SQTIHQWPATLVQPVGSPLSLECTVEGTSNPNLYWYRQAAGRGLQLLFYSVGIGQISSEVPQNLSASRPQDRQFILSSKKLLLSDSGFYLCAGSGQGVHTDTQYFGPGTRLTVL.

About this clone: The read ends 3 residues early relative to the CDR3; the germline J gene fills the gap. The chain uses TRBV20-1 and TRBJ1-2; D unclear. The CDR3 is 14 residues long. Trimming pared 3 bases from V and 2 bases from J, leaving 13 bases between. Germline V gives CDR1 DFQATT, CDR2 SNEGSKA (reference sequence). This chain's CDR3 is CSASQPGLNYGYTF. Partial CDR3 DNA: TGCAGTGCTAGCCAGCCTGGACTAAACTATGGC.

A note on this clone: The CDR3 end falls 3 residues outside the read, so it is completed with the germline J gene. The chain carries TRBV20-1 and TRBJ2-1; TRBD2 agrees at 14 bases. Germline assignment: CDR1 DFQATT and CDR2 SNEGSKA (reference sequence). The CDR3 sequence is 21 residues long. The V and J ends lost 1 base and 0 bases, in that order; junction bases with no gene match: 14. CDR3 DNA (partial): TGCAGTGCTAGAGGGAGGGGACTAGCGGGGGAGGCCCTGAGCTCCTACAATGAG. Its translation is CSARGRGLAGEALSSYNE. The full CDR3 is CSARGRGLAGEALSSYNEQFF.

The part of the CDR3 DNA that was read is TGTGCCAGCAGAGCAGGGGGTCTCGGCAATCAGCCC. Amino acid sequence: CASRAGGLGNQP. The whole CDR3 reads CASRAGGLGNQPQHF. The chain joins TRBV14 to TRBJ1-5, with TRBD1 matching 7 bases. The CDR3 end is not reached by the read, which stops 3 residues before it; the germline J gene fills it in. V shed 6 bases, J shed 2 bases, and the junction held 7 bases outside the gene matches. CDR1 is SGHDN, CDR2 FVKESK, per germline. The CDR3 extends over 15 amino acids.

Concerning this clone itself: Read sequence stops 3 residues before the CDR3 end, and the germline J gene provides the missing end. The V and J genes are TRBV5-1 and TRBJ2-7; perhaps TRBD1 as D (5 bases). V was shortened by 0 bases and J by 5 bases, with 15 bases between the two germline ends. CDR1 and CDR2 (germline): SGHRS, YFSETQ. The CDR3 covers 15 residues. The sequenced CDR3 bases are TGCGCCAGCAGCTTGGGTTCAGGGTTTGGCGACGAG. Encoded protein: CASSLGSGFGDE. Given in full, the CDR3 is CASSLGSGFGDEQYF.

As concerns this clone: The read comes to an end 3 residues before the CDR3 does, leaving the germline J gene to fill in the end. The chain links TRBV2 to TRBJ1-2; a possible D gene is TRBD1 (5 bases). This CDR3 region has 14 residues. Germline loops: CDR1 SNHLY, CDR2 FYNNEI. The germline V and J ends were trimmed by 4 bases and 7 bases, with 16 bases remaining between them. CDR3 DNA (partial): TGTGCCAGCAGTGGAGCCTTCGGGGGGACTGGC. This gives the protein CASSGAFGGTG. The entire CDR3 protein reads CASSGAFGGTGYTF. Complete variable domain (other parts from reference TRBV2 and TRBJ1-2): EPEVTQTPSHQVTQMGQEVILRCVPISNHLYFYWYRQILGQKVEFLVSFYNNEISEKSEIFDDQFSVERPDGSNFTLKIRSTKLEDSAMYFCASSGAFGGTGYTFGSGTRLTVV.

On this clone itself: Read sequence stops 3 residues before the CDR3 end, and the germline J gene provides the missing end. The chain carries TRBV27 and TRBJ2-7, with 13 bases lining up with TRBD2. Germline assignment: CDR1 MNHEY and CDR2 SMNVEV (reference sequence). The ends lost 5 bases at V and 6 bases at J; junction bases unmatched: 13. The CDR3 spans 17 residues. The sequenced part of the CDR3 DNA is TGTGCCAGCAGTCTCAACGGACTAGCGGGGGAGGGCGCCGAG. Protein product: CASSLNGLAGEGAE. The complete CDR3 sequence is CASSLNGLAGEGAEQYF.

Concerning this clone: The CDR3 is cut off 3 residues early in the read; its end comes from the germline J gene. This chain joins TRBV19 and TRBJ2-7, with TRBD1 identical over 7 bases. Germline CDR1 reads LNHDA; CDR2 reads SQIVND (reference sequence). CDR3 length: 12 amino acids. The ends lost 7 bases at V and 5 bases at J; junction bases unmatched: 5. The CDR3 bases that were read are TGTGCCAGTAACGGGCAGGGGGACGAG. It translates to CASNGQGDE. The whole CDR3 sequence reads CASNGQGDEQYF.

The CDR3 is CASSPWTSGTDTQYF. The CDR3 DNA, read in part, is TGTGCCAGCAGTCCTTGGACTAGCGGCACAGATACG. The V and J genes are TRBV11-3 and TRBJ2-3; the match to TRBD2 covers 9 bases. The sequence runs out 3 residues before the end of the CDR3; the remainder is reconstructed from the germline J gene. The CDR3 is 15 residues long. J lost 1 base, V lost 6 bases, and 5 bases had no gene match. CDR1 and CDR2 from the germline V gene are SGHNT and YENEEA.